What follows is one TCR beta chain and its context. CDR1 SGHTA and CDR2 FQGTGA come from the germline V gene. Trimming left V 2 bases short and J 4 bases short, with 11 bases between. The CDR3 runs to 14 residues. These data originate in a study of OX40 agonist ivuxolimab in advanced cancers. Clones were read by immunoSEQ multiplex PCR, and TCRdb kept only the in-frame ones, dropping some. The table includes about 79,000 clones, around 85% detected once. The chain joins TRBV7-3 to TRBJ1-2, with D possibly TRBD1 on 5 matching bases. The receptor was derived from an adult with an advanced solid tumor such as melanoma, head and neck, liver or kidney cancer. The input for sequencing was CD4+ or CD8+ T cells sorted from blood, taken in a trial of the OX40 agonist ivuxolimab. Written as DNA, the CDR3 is TGTGCCAGCAGCTTATCGCCGGACATCTATGGCTACACCTTC. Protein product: CASSLSPDIYGYTF.